Following are 9 T cell receptor beta chains from one sample sequenced in a study of monozygotic twins with inflammatory bowel disease. TCRdb reanalyzed the 5' RACE reads, giving one entry per CDR3 protein sequence and no DNA. The specimen's table records 420,000 or so distinct CDR3 sequences. Sequenced material: blood. Every receptor here comes from a human donor with ulcerative colitis or Crohn's disease, or a healthy co-twin of an affected twin (not recorded which).

The rearrangement links TRBV6-1 to TRBJ2-3; the TCRdb D gene call, TRBD1, has no DNA to confirm it. The CDR3 contains 14 residues. The germline V gene has CDR1 MNHNS and CDR2 SASEGT. CDR3 residues: CASSVGLGTDTQYF.

V usage is TRBV2 and J usage is TRBJ1-5; the D call from TCRdb, TRBD1, cannot be confirmed without DNA. This CDR3 has 17 residues. The germline CDR1 and CDR2 sequences are SNHLY and FYNNEI. The CDR3 here is CASTSQGAQYSNQPQHF.

CDR3 residues: CSARRFEGSYEQYF. The chain uses TRBV20-1 and TRBJ2-7. Germline V gene sequence: CDR1 DFQATT, CDR2 SNEGSKA (reference sequence). The CDR3 loop spans 14 amino acids.

The gene calls are TRBV19 and TRBJ1-2; TCRdb selects TRBD1, and the lack of DNA leaves this call unchecked. The CDR3 spans 15 residues. The germline CDR1 and CDR2 sequences are LNHDA and SQIVND (reference sequence). The CDR3: CASSRLTGQGHGYTF.

This sequence joins TRBV20-1 and TRBJ2-7; without DNA, the TCRdb call of TRBD2 cannot be checked. The CDR3 consists of 12 residues. The V gene's germline CDR1 is DFQATT and CDR2 SNEGSKA (reference sequence). CDR3 amino acids: CAGLAASYEQYF.

The rearrangement links TRBV9 to TRBJ2-7; without DNA, the TCRdb call of TRBD2 cannot be checked. Germline CDR1 SGDLS, CDR2 YYNGEE. The CDR3 contains 16 residues. The CDR3 loop reads CASSAGIGGNVNEQYF.

This chain connects TRBV4-3 to TRBJ1-1. This CDR3 comprises 15 residues. Looked up from germline, CDR1 is LGHNA and CDR2 is YSLEER. The CDR3 loop is CASSQGPGLNTEAFF.

The chain employs TRBV29-1 and TRBJ1-1; TCRdb proposes TRBD1, but this gene call is untestable without DNA. The CDR3 runs to 15 residues. From germline, CDR1 is SQVTM and CDR2 ANQGSEA. The CDR3 spells CSVAGYTGVGTEAFF.

The V and J genes are TRBV10-2 and TRBJ2-5; TCRdb proposes TRBD2, but this gene call is untestable without DNA. The CDR3 loop spans 14 amino acids. CDR1 and CDR2 from the germline V gene are WSHSY and SAAADI. CDR3 sequence reads: CASNPSGLQETQYF.